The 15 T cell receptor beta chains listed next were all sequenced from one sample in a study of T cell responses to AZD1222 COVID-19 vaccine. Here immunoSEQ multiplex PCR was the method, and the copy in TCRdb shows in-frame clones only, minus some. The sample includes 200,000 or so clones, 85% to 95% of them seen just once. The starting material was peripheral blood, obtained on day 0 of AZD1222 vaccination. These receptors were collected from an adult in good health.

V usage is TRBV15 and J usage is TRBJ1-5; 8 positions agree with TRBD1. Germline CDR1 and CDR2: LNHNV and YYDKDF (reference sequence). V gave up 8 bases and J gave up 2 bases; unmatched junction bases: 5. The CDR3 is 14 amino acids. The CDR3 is CATGGGQGNQPQHF. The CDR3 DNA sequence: TGTGCCACCGGCGGGGGACAGGGCAATCAGCCCCAGCATTTT. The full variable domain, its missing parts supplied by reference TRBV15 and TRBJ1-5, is DAMVIQNPRYQVTQFGKPVTLSCSQTLNHNVMYWYQQKSSQAPKLLFHYYDKDFNNEADTPDNFQSRRPNTSFCFLDIRSPGLGDTAMYLCATGGGQGNQPQHFGDGTRLSIL.

CDR3 sequence (DNA): TGTGCCAGCAGCGGAAACAGGGGCACTGAAGCTTTCTTT. Translated, it gives CASSGNRGTEAFF. The genes are TRBV2 and TRBJ1-1, with 7 bases identical to TRBD1. The germline CDR1 and CDR2 sequences are SNHLY and FYNNEI. There are 13 residues in the CDR3. With 6 bases clipped from V and 4 bases from J, the junction kept 5 bases outside the gene matches.

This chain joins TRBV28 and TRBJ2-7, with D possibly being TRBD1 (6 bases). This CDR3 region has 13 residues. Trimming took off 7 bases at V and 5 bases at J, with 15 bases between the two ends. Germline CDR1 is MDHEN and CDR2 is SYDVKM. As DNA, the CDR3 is TGTGCCAGCACAGAGAAACAGGGAGACGAGCAGTACTTC. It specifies CASTEKQGDEQYF.

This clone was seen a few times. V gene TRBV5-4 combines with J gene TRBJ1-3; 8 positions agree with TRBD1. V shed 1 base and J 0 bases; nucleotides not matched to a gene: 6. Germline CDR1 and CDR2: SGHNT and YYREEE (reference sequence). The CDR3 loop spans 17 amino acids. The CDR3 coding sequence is TGTGCCAGCAGCTTGCTAGGGACAGGCTCCTCTGGAAACACCATATATTTT. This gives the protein CASSLLGTGSSGNTIYF.

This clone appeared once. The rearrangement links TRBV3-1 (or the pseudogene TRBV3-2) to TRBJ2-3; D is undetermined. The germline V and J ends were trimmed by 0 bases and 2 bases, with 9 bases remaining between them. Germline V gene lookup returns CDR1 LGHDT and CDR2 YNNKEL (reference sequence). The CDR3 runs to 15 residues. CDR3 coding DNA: TGTGCCAGCAGCCAAGATGGCTCAGTCACAGATACGCAGTATTTT. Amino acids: CASSQDGSVTDTQYF.

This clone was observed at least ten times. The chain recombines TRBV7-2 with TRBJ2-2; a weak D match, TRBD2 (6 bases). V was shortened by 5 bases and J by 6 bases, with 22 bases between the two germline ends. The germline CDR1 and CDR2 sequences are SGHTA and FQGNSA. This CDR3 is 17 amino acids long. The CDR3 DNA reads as TGTGCCAGCAGCCGCCTAACTAGGGAGGATTGGGCCGGGGAGCTGTTTTTT. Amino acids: CASSRLTREDWAGELFF.

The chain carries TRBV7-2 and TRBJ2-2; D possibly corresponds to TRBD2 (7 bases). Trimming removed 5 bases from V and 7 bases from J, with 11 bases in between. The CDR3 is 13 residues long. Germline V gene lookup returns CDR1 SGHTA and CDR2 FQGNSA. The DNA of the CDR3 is TGTGCCAGCAGCGGGAGGGGACACGGGGAGCTGTTTTTT. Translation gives CASSGRGHGELFF. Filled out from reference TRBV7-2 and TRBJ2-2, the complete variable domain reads GAGVSQSPSNKVTEKGKDVELRCDPISGHTALYWYRQSLGQGLEFLIYFQGNSAPDKSGLPSDRFSAERTGGSVSTLTIQRTQQEDSAVYLCASSGRGHGELFFGEGSRLTVL.

CDR3 sequence: CASRKGVGTYGYTF. CDR3 DNA sequence: TGTGCCAGCAGAAAGGGAGTGGGAACCTATGGCTACACCTTC. The J gene is TRBJ1-2, the V gene TRBV2; D unclear. The CDR3 is made up of 14 amino acids. V was clipped by 6 bases and J by 4 bases, with 15 bases between them. Germline lookup yields CDR1 SNHLY and CDR2 FYNNEI.

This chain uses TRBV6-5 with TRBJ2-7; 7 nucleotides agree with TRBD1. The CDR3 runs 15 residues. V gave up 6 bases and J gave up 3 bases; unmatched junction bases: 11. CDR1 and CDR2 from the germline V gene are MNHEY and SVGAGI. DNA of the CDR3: TGTGCCAGCAGCGGGCAAGGGGGCTTTATCTACGAGCAGTACTTC. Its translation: CASSGQGGFIYEQYF.

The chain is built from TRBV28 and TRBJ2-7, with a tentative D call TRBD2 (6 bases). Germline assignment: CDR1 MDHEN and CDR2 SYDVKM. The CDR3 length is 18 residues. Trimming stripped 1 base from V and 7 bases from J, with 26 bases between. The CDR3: CASSLSRAGTVRAGEQYF. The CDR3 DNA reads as TGTGCCAGCAGTTTATCGCGGGCGGGGACGGTGCGTGCGGGAGAGCAGTACTTC.

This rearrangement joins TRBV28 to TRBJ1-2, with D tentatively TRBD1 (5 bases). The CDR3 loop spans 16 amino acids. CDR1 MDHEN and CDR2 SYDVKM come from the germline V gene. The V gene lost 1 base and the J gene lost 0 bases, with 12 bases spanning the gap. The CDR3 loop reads CASSLSLGPPNYGYTF. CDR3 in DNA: TGTGCCAGCAGTTTATCATTGGGGCCGCCTAACTATGGCTACACCTTC.

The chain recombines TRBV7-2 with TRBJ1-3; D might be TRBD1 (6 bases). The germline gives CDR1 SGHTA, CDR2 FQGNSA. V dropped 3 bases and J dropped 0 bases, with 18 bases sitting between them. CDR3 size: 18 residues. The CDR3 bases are TGTGCCAGCAGCTTGCACAGGGACGGTCCTCGCTCTGGAAACACCATATATTTT. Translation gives CASSLHRDGPRSGNTIYF.

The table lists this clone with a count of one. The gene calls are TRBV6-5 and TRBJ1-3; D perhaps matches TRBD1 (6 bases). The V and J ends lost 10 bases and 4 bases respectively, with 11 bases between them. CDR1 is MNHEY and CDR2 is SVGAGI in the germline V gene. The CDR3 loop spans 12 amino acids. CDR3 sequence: CATQGLGNTIYF. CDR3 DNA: TGTGCCACACAGGGATTGGGAAACACCATATATTTT.

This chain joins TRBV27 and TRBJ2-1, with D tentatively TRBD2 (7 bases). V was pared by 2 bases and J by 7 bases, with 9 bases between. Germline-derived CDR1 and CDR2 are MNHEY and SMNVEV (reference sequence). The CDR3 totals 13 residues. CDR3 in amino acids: CASSLGRGNEQFF. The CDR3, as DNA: TGTGCCAGCAGTTTAGGGAGGGGGAATGAGCAGTTCTTC.

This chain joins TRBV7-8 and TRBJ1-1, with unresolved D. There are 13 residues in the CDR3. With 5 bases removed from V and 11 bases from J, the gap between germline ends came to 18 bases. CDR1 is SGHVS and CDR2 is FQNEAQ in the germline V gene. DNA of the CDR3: TGTGCCAGCAGCCCCACCCCCGGCAGGAGCGCTTTCTTT. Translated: CASSPTPGRSAFF.